This paragraph reports one T cell receptor (beta chain). Its antigen is undetermined. TCRdb processed the 5' RACE reads anew with MiXCR; each CDR3 protein has one entry. The data show about 570,000 distinct CDR3 sequences, around a tenth seen once. The source of the sample is a study of identical twins. The trim removed 3 bases at V and 5 bases at J, leaving 3 bases unmatched. The CDR3 length is 13 residues. Study observations and caveats: Some out-of-frame alpha sequences were shared by twins, and these showed excess low generation probability. Whereas memory repertoires showed no such difference, abundant cord blood beta clonotypes carried fewer insertions.

Another study also made use of these data, one on yellow fever vaccine responses in identical twins. That work states: Reportedly, the T cell response mounted by twins to vaccine seemed partly convergent, partly personalized.

The gene calls are TRBV12-3 or TRBV12-4 and TRBJ2-7, with 8 bases fitting TRBD1. The sample was PBMCs. This sequence originates from a young woman in good health. The CDR3, as DNA: TGTGCCAGCAGTTTCTACAGGGGGAACGAGCAGTACTTC. This codes for CASSFYRGNEQYF.